This is a list of T cell receptor beta chains from one sample in a study of T cells after yellow fever vaccination. MiXCR, applied by TCRdb to the 5' RACE reads, yields one record per CDR3 protein. Here the sample spans about 220,000 distinct CDR3 sequences, 6.7% being singletons. The starting material was CD4+ T cells sorted from PBMCs, obtained on the day of the yellow fever booster vaccination. The receptor source for this set is a man younger than 45 who received the YFV17D yellow fever vaccine. CDR3s leave out the opening cysteine and the closing phenylalanine or tryptophan. The D gene is left open where the match is weak. Size tells how often a clone was seen (once, few, many) or the class of an expanded clone, and some rows leave it out.

V: TRBV20-1
J: TRBJ2-1
size: -
D: TRBD2
CDR3: SARGGRNEQF

V: TRBV9
J: TRBJ2-7
size: many
D: TRBD1
CDR3: ASSAGTGTYEQY

V: TRBV20-1
J: TRBJ2-7
size: few
D: TRBD2
CDR3: SARTSGRGEQY

V: TRBV5-1
J: TRBJ1-1
size: few
D: TRBD1
CDR3: ASSVDRVGTEAF

V: TRBV24-1
J: TRBJ2-6
size: -
D: TRBD2
CDR3: ATSPAGVSGANVLT

V: TRBV6-4
J: TRBJ1-1
size: -
D: -
CDR3: ASSAGLHTEAF

V: TRBV3-1
J: TRBJ1-6
size: many
D: -
CDR3: ASGATGGLNSPLH

V: TRBV7-8
J: TRBJ2-7
size: few
D: TRBD2
CDR3: ASSLGLAGVHEQY

V: TRBV6-5
J: TRBJ1-5
size: many
D: -
CDR3: ASSYSYRQVGNQPQH

V: TRBV27
J: TRBJ2-3
size: -
D: TRBD2
CDR3: ASSSVAGVVDTQY

V: TRBV7-3
J: TRBJ2-7
size: many
D: -
CDR3: ASSLRVAGGAHEQY

V: TRBV25-1
J: TRBJ1-3
size: -
D: -
CDR3: ASRPNKPGTIY

V: TRBV7-2
J: TRBJ1-6
size: -
D: -
CDR3: ASSFRNNSPLH

V: TRBV27
J: TRBJ1-1
size: few
D: -
CDR3: ASSLWENTEAF

V: TRBV5-1
J: TRBJ2-3
size: many
D: TRBD1
CDR3: ASSLVEGQGYTDTQY

V: TRBV20-1
J: TRBJ2-1
size: -
D: TRBD2
CDR3: SAGYGLAGGPEQF

V: TRBV30
J: TRBJ1-6
size: -
D: -
CDR3: AWSVPPGGYSPLH

V: TRBV9
J: TRBJ2-3
size: few
D: -
CDR3: ASSKQLIDASSTDTQY

V: TRBV7-2
J: TRBJ2-2
size: many
D: -
CDR3: ASSERSGWNTGELF

V: TRBV30
J: TRBJ2-1
size: few
D: TRBD2
CDR3: ASSGSGNEQF

V: TRBV7-2
J: TRBJ1-3
size: -
D: -
CDR3: ASSLLHGNSGNTIY

V: TRBV18
J: TRBJ2-5
size: few
D: -
CDR3: ASSGSMEETQY

V: TRBV19
J: TRBJ2-3
size: many
D: -
CDR3: ASSGDTQY

V: TRBV5-4
J: TRBJ2-1
size: few
D: -
CDR3: ASSLDTDHNEQF

V: TRBV7-9
J: TRBJ2-7
size: many
D: -
CDR3: ASSWDDGTFYEQY

V: TRBV19
J: TRBJ1-1
size: few
D: -
CDR3: ASSIPRTPYTEAF

V: TRBV5-6
J: TRBJ1-1
size: many
D: -
CDR3: ASSYWLTESTF

V: TRBV29-1
J: TRBJ2-5
size: few
D: -
CDR3: SVYPASGTQY

V: TRBV29-1
J: TRBJ2-1
size: few
D: -
CDR3: SVLPLQAGQVDNEQF

V: TRBV6-5
J: TRBJ2-1
size: few
D: -
CDR3: ASSYWASSYNEQF

V: TRBV7-2
J: TRBJ2-1
size: few
D: -
CDR3: ASSLWIAASNEQF

V: TRBV7-2
J: TRBJ2-5
size: -
D: -
CDR3: ASRPGGQETQY

V: TRBV29-1
J: TRBJ2-1
size: -
D: -
CDR3: SVALRSSYNEQF

V: TRBV5-1
J: TRBJ1-6
size: many
D: -
CDR3: ASSSGADNSPLH

V: TRBV5-1
J: TRBJ2-1
size: many
D: TRBD2
CDR3: ASSLAAGDNEQF

V: TRBV7-2
J: TRBJ1-6
size: few
D: -
CDR3: ASSLGQRNSPLH

V: TRBV5-6
J: TRBJ1-1
size: -
D: TRBD1
CDR3: ASTFDRDSEAF

V: TRBV3-1
J: TRBJ2-5
size: -
D: -
CDR3: ASRPGSGVVETQY

V: TRBV29-1
J: TRBJ2-7
size: many
D: -
CDR3: SVCIGYSYEQY

V: TRBV10-3
J: TRBJ2-3
size: many
D: TRBD2
CDR3: AIRAWTSGGADTQY

V: TRBV2
J: TRBJ2-1
size: many
D: -
CDR3: ASSLTRGYNEQF

V: TRBV6-1
J: TRBJ2-1
size: many
D: TRBD2
CDR3: ASSGLAGVIEQF

V: TRBV18
J: TRBJ1-1
size: -
D: TRBD1
CDR3: ASSSSTGMNTEAF

V: TRBV7-2
J: TRBJ2-5
size: few
D: -
CDR3: ASSSYQYRVETQY

V: TRBV6-1
J: TRBJ2-1
size: -
D: -
CDR3: ASTPGFGSFNEQF

V: TRBV9
J: TRBJ2-1
size: -
D: -
CDR3: ASSQAGIAREEQF

V: TRBV24-1
J: TRBJ2-2
size: many
D: TRBD1
CDR3: AVGVDRGRNTGELF

V: TRBV5-4
J: TRBJ2-4
size: few
D: -
CDR3: ASSTGVGERNIQY

V: TRBV15
J: TRBJ2-3
size: -
D: -
CDR3: AASRRWSTQY

V: TRBV6-2/TRBV6-3
J: TRBJ1-1
size: many
D: -
CDR3: ATTLVLMNTEAF